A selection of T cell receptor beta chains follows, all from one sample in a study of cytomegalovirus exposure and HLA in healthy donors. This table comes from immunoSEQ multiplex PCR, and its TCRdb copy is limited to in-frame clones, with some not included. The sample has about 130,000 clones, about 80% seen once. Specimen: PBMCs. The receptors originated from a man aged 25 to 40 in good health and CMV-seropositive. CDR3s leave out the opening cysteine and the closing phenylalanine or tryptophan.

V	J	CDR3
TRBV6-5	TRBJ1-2	ASQGLYGYT
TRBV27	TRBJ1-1	ATSLDRGNTEAF
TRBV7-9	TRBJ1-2	ASSSPGVGFNYGYT
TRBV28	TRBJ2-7	ASSPMDRTSSYEQY
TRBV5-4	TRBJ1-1	ASSLGEGTEAF
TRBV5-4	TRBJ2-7	ASSLFGGDEQY
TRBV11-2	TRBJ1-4	ASSLFTGGGEKLF
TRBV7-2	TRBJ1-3	ASSPGGKAGNTIY
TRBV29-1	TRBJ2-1	SVALRLTQGTGWNEQF
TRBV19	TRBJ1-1	ASSIETGQHTEAF
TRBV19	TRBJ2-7	ASSPQGGPSYEQY
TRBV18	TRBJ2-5	ASSPRIAANQETQY
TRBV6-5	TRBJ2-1	ASSSTGNEQF
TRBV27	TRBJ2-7	ASSLKAGVVNEQY
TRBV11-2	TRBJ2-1	ASSLAGFYNEQF
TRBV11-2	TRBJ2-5	ASSLGRERGETQY
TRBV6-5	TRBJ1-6	ASNRDRPNNSPLH
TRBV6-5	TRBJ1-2	ASSRQDRAGDGYT
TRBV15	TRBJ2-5	ATSRGPTGTGTQY
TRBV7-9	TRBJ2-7	ASSRGQGAYEQY
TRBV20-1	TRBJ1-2	SAEGIYGYT
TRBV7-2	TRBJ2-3	ASIPGSSTDTQY
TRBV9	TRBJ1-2	ASSKDLSLWGYT
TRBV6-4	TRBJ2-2	ASTPQANTGELF
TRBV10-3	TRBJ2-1	ATLAGSSYNEQF
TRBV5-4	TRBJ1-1	ASSFTGKVEAF
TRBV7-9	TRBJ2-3	ASSLVLGADTQY
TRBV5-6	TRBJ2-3	ASRYQGDPGTDTQY
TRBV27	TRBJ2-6	ASSRQGSASGANVLT
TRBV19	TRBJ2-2	ASSTQGTGELF
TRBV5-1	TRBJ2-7	ASSLDGSGSYEQY